The clone carrying this TCR beta chain has ten or more counts. What it recognizes is unknown. CDR3 length: 16 residues. Trimming at V came to 5 bases and at J to 6 bases, leaving 13 bases not matched to a gene. Germline V lookup: CDR1 SGHTA, CDR2 FQGNSA. This sample is part of a study of spatial heterogeneity in lung cancer. Study-wide results and caveats: Compared with follow-up, resection was when ubiquitous expanded tumor TCRs appeared in blood more.

The time point denotes: sample taken at primary tumor resection. Sequencing was performed on whole RNA extracted from tumor and nontumor lung tissue, or from frozen PBMC, and the material was left unsorted. Samples came from 72 TRACERx patients with untreated early-stage lung cancer. Each TCR cDNA molecule bore a unique molecular identifier. TCRdb re-derived calls from the 5' RACE reads in MiXCR, one entry per CDR3 protein. Altogether a few thousand distinct CDR3 sequences are present, about 19% being singletons, with the ten largest covering under 55%. Sequenced here: PBMCs, sampled at surgery. V gene TRBV7-2 combines with J gene TRBJ2-1; 7 bases are a match to TRBD2. The sequence came from a male donor with early-stage non-small cell lung cancer. The CDR3 is CASSDREAGTFNEQFF. The CDR3 DNA follows: TGTGCCAGCAGCGACCGGGAAGCGGGGACTTTCAATGAGCAGTTCTTC.